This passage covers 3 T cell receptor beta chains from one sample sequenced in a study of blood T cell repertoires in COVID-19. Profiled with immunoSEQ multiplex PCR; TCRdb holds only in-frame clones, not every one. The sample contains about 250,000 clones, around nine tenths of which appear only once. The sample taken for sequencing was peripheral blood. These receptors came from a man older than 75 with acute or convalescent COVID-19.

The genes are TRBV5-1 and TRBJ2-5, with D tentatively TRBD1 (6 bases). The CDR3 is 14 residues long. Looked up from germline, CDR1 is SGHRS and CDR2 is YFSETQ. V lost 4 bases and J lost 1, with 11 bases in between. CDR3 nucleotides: TGCGCCAGCAGCCTCTTACAGGGCCAAGAGACCCAGTACTTC. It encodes CASSLLQGQETQYF.

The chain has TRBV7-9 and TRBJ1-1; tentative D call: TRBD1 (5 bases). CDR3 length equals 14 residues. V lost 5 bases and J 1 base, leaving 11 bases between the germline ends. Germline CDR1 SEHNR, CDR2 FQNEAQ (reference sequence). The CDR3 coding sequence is TGTGCCAGCAGCCGACAGAGCTCGAACACTGAAGCTTTCTTT. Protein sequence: CASSRQSSNTEAFF.

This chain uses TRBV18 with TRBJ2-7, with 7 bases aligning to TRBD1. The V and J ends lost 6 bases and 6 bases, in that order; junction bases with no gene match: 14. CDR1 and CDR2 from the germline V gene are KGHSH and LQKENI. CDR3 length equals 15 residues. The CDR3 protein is CASSQQGQRPGEQYF. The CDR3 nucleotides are TGTGCCAGCTCCCAACAGGGACAGCGGCCTGGCGAGCAGTACTTC.